This T cell receptor (beta chain) was observed in a study of T-cell reconstitution after alpha-beta-depleted transplantation in children. Study-wide points: Expanded graft clones numbering several hundred reportedly gave rise to alpha-beta T cells about two months after transplant.

Trimming shortened V by 4 bases and J by 6 bases, and 12 bases separated the two germline ends. The CDR3 extends over 13 amino acids. Germline-derived CDR1 and CDR2 are LNHNV and YYDKDF (reference sequence). Unique molecular identifiers were incorporated when the TCRbeta library was constructed. MiXCR was run by TCRdb on the PCR reads, yielding one entry per CDR3 protein. The sample records about 440,000 distinct CDR3 sequences, 43% being singletons. This clonotype was counted ten times or more. Its antigen is not known. The sample in question was PBMCs, obtained before TCRalphabeta/CD19-depleted stem cell transplant. The source is a girl aged 2 to 9 with aplastic anemia, due to receive a stem cell transplant. This chain links TRBV15 with TRBJ1-2, with D possibly being TRBD1 (5 bases). CDR3 DNA: TGTGCCACCAGCATGAGAATCAGGGATGGCTACACCTTC. The encoded protein is CATSMRIRDGYTF.